Shown below are 9 T cell receptor beta chains from a single sample sequenced in a study of cytomegalovirus exposure and HLA in healthy donors. Primers for the PCR totalled 60 Vbeta and 13 Jbeta. Clones were read by immunoSEQ multiplex PCR, and TCRdb kept only the in-frame ones, dropping some. The sample lists about 170,000 clones; over 70% were seen once. The sample consisted of PBMCs. Receptors originate from a woman aged 45-60 years in good health and CMV-seropositive.

This clone was detected only once. The chain is built from TRBV7-9 and TRBJ2-5; D remains ambiguous. CDR3 length: 14 residues. V gave up 2 bases and J gave up 2 bases, with 9 bases separating them. Germline V gives CDR1 SEHNR, CDR2 FQNEAQ (reference sequence). For the CDR3, the DNA is TGTGCCAGCAGCTTAATGGGCAGGCAAGAGACCCAGTACTTC. Translation: CASSLMGRQETQYF.

V and J are TRBV18 and TRBJ2-1; 10 bases fit TRBD2. The CDR3 consists of 15 residues. The germline gives CDR1 KGHSH, CDR2 LQKENI. The V and J ends lost 3 bases and 6 bases, in that order; junction bases with no gene match: 5. The CDR3 nucleotides are TGTGCCAGCTCACCGGGGCTAGCGGGAGCCAATGAGCAGTTCTTC. As protein: CASSPGLAGANEQFF.

The J gene is TRBJ2-3, the V gene TRBV28, with TRBD2 matching 9 bases. V shed 8 bases and J 2 bases; nucleotides not matched to a gene: 8. Germline V gene lookup returns CDR1 MDHEN and CDR2 SYDVKM. The CDR3 is made up of 15 amino acids. The CDR3 is CASLASGAFTDTQYF. CDR3 nucleotides: TGTGCCAGCTTGGCTAGCGGGGCGTTCACAGATACGCAGTATTTT.

V usage is TRBV5-1 and J usage is TRBJ2-7; TRBD1 might be the D (7 bases). Germline CDR1 SGHRS, CDR2 YFSETQ. This CDR3 has 15 amino acids. V shed 4 bases and J shed 4 bases, with 18 bases lying between them. The CDR3: CASSLGGTAFYEQYF. The CDR3 DNA sequence: TGCGCCAGCAGCCTGGGCGGGACAGCATTTTACGAGCAGTACTTC.

The rearrangement uses TRBV19 and TRBJ2-2, with D unresolved. Germline lookup yields CDR1 LNHDA and CDR2 SQIVND (reference sequence). The CDR3 totals 15 residues. V lost 3 bases and J lost 3, with 11 bases in between. The CDR3: CASSMLRIDTGELFF. Written as DNA, the CDR3 is TGTGCCAGTAGTATGCTGCGAATCGACACCGGGGAGCTGTTTTTT.

Comment on this clone: A junction boundary mismatches the germline segment, possibly from a read error. For the CDR3, the DNA is TGTGCCAGCAGCTTAGGCCCAGCTAACTATGGCTACGCCTTC. This codes for CASSLGPANYGYAF. The rearrangement uses TRBV5-5 and TRBJ1-2; no clear D gene. Germline values: CDR1 SGHKS, CDR2 YYEKEE (reference sequence). CDR3 length: 14 amino acids.

This clone was picked up a small number of times. The chain links TRBV7-2 to TRBJ1-1; D unclear. Per the germline V gene, CDR1 is SGHTA and CDR2 is FQGNSA. V was cut by 1 base and J by 6 bases, with 15 bases left in between. The CDR3 covers 15 residues. The CDR3 region has the DNA TGTGCCAGCAGCTTAGGGCTTGGGAGGACCTCTGAAGCTTTCTTT. It encodes CASSLGLGRTSEAFF.

V gene TRBV28 combines with J gene TRBJ2-7, with D hard to call. Germline V gene data show CDR1 as MDHEN and CDR2 as SYDVKM. The V end lost 4 bases, the J end lost 2 bases, and 9 bases lay between the germline ends. The CDR3 covers 13 residues. In nucleotides, the CDR3 is TGTGCCAGCAGTTCGCGACTGACCTACGAGCAGTACTTC. Translating it yields CASSSRLTYEQYF. The full variable domain, with the rest looked up from reference TRBV28 and TRBJ2-7, is DVKVTQSSRYLVKRTGEKVFLECVQDMDHENMFWYRQDPGLGLRLIYFSYDVKMKEKGDIPEGYSVSREKKERFSLILESASTNQTSMYLCASSSRLTYEQYFGPGTRLTVT.

V is TRBV7-2 and J is TRBJ2-1, with a weak D call TRBD2 (6 bases). The CDR3 covers 14 residues. V was cut by 1 base and J by 5 bases, with 9 bases left in between. Germline V lookup: CDR1 SGHTA, CDR2 FQGNSA. CDR3 sequence: CASSLELADNEQFF. DNA for the CDR3: TGTGCCAGCAGCTTAGAACTAGCCGACAATGAGCAGTTCTTC.